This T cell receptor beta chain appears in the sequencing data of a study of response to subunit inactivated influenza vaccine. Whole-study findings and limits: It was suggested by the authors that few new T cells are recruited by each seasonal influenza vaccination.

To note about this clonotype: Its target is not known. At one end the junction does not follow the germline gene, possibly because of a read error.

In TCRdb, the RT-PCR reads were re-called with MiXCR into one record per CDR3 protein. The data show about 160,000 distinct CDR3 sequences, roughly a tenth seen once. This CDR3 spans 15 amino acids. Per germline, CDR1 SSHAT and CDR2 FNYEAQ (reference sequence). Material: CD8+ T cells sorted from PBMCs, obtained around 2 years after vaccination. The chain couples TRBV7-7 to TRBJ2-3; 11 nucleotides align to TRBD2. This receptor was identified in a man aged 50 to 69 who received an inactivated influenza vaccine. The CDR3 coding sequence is TGTGCTAGCAGCATAGGACTAGCGGGTCGGGATACGCAGTATTTT. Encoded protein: CASSIGLAGRDTQYF.